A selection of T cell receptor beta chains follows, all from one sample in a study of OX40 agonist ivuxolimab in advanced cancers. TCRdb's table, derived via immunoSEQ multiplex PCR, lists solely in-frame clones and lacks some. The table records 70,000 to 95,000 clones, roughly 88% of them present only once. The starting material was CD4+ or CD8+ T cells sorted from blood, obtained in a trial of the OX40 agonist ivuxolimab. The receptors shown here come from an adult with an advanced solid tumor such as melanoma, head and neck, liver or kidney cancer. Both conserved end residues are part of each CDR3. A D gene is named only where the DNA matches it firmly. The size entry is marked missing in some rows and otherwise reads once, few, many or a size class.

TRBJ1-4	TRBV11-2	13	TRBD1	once	TGTGCCAGCAGCCGGGACAGAGATGAAAAACTGTTTTTT	CASSRDRDEKLFF
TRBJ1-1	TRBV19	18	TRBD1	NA	TGTGCCAGTAGTAGGGGGACAGGGGCCCTTCCCCCGAACACTGAAGCTTTCTTT	CASSRGTGALPPNTEAFF
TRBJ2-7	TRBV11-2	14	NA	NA	TGTGCCAGCAGCACCCAACAGGTGAACTACGAGCAGTACTTC	CASSTQQVNYEQYF
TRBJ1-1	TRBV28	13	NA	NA	TGTGCCAGCAGTTTAGGATCGGACACTGAAGCTTTCTTT	CASSLGSDTEAFF
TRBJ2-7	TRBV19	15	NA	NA	TGTGCCAGTAGTCCTTCGGGCGGAGGGGCCTACGAGCAGTACTTC	CASSPSGGGAYEQYF
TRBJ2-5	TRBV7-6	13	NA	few	TGTGCCAGCAGCATCCGGGAGAAAGAGACCCAGTACTTC	CASSIREKETQYF
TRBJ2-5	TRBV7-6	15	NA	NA	TGTGCCAGCAGCATAGGCGGGACTTCCCAAGAGACCCAGTACTTC	CASSIGGTSQETQYF
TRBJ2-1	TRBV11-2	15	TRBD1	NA	TGTGCCAGCAGCTTCCGGGACAGCTCCTACAATGAGCAGTTCTTC	CASSFRDSSYNEQFF
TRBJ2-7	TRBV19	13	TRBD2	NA	TGTGCCACCTCCGGGACTAGTCTCTACGAGCAGTACTTC	CATSGTSLYEQYF
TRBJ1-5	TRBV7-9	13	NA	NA	TGTGCCAGCAGCTCGGACGGAAATCAGCCCCAGCATTTT	CASSSDGNQPQHF
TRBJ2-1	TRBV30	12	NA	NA	TGTGCCTGGAGTGTAAACAGCAATGAGCAGTTCTTC	CAWSVNSNEQFF
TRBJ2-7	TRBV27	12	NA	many	TGTGCCAGCAGGACCGGCCCCCACGAGCAGTACTTC	CASRTGPHEQYF
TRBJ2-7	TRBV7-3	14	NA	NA	TGTGCCAGCAGCCAACCGGACAAAATGGACGAGCAGTACTTC	CASSQPDKMDEQYF
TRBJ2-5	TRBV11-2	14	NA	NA	TGTGCCAGCAGCTGGGGGGCCTCGGCGGAGACCCAGTACTTC	CASSWGASAETQYF
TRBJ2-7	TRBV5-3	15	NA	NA	TGTGCCAGAACCTGTAGCGTGCTAAGCTCCTACGAGCAGTACTTC	CARTCSVLSSYEQYF
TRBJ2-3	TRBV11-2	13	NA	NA	TGTGCCAGCAGCCCTTTCCCCGAAGGTACGCAGTATTTT	CASSPFPEGTQYF
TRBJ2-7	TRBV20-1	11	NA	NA	TGCAGTCCTAGGGGGGCATACGAGCAGTACTTC	CSPRGAYEQYF
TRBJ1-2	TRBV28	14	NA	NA	TGTGCCAGCAGTCAGCCAGGGCTCGCCTATGGCTACACCTTC	CASSQPGLAYGYTF
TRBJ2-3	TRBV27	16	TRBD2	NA	TGTGCCAGCAGTTTGTATAGGGCGGGAGGCACAGATACGCAGTATTTT	CASSLYRAGGTDTQYF
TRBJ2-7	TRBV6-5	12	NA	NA	TGTGCCAGCAGTTACCAGGGCCACGAGCAGTACTTC	CASSYQGHEQYF
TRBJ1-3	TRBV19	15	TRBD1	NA	TGTGCCAGTAGTATGACAGGGGCCTCTGGAAACACCATATATTTT	CASSMTGASGNTIYF
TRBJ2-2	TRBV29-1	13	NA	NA	TGCAGCGTTGAAGCTAACCCCACCGGGGAGCTGTTTTTT	CSVEANPTGELFF
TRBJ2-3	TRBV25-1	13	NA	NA	TGTGCCAGCAGTGCTCAGCCTAGGGATACGCAGTATTTT	CASSAQPRDTQYF
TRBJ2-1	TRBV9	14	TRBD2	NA	TGTGCCAGCAGCTTAGCGGGAGGCTACAATGAGCAGTTCTTC	CASSLAGGYNEQFF
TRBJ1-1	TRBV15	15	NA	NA	TGTGCCACCAGCCCCGCTGTGGGGATACCGACTGAAGCTTTCTTT	CATSPAVGIPTEAFF
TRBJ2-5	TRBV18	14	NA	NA	TGTGCCAGCTCACGGGCAGGGGTCGAAGAGACCCAGTACTTC	CASSRAGVEETQYF
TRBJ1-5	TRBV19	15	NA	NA	TGTGCCAGTAGTCGTAAGGCCGATAGCAATCAGCCCCAGCATTTT	CASSRKADSNQPQHF
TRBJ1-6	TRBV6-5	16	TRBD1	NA	TGTGCCAGCAGTTCTGGACAGGGGGAATATAATTCACCCCTCCACTTT	CASSSGQGEYNSPLHF
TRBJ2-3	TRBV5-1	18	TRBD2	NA	TGCGCCAGCAGCAACAATTTGGGGCTAGCGGGAGGAGAAGATACGCAGTATTTT	CASSNNLGLAGGEDTQYF
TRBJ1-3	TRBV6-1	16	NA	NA	TGTGCCAGCAGTGAAGGGTCACCGGGAGCCGGAAACACCATATATTTT	CASSEGSPGAGNTIYF
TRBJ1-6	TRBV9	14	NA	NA	TGTGCCAGCAGCGCAGACATTTCTAATTCACCCCTCCACTTT	CASSADISNSPLHF
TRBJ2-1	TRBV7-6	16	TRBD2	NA	TGTGCCAGCAGCTTAAGACTAGCGGGGTACTCCGATGAGCAGTTCTTC	CASSLRLAGYSDEQFF
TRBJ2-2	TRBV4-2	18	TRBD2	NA	TGTGCCAGCAGCCAAGTCGTGGAACTAGCGGGAGGTTTTGGGGAGCTGTTTTTT	CASSQVVELAGGFGELFF
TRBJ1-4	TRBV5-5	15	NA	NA	TGTGCCAGCAGCCCACAACTGCAGGGCTGTGAAAAACTGTTTTTT	CASSPQLQGCEKLFF
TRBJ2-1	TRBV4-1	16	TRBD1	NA	TGCGCCAGCAGCCACCCAGGACAGGGGGCGAACAATGAGCAGTTCTTC	CASSHPGQGANNEQFF
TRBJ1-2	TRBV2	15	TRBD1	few	TGTGCCAGCAGTCGCACCTCAGGGGGCAACTATGGCTACACCTTC	CASSRTSGGNYGYTF
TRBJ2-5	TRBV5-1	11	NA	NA	TGCGCCAGCAGCTGGGAAGAGACCCAGTACTTC	CASSWEETQYF
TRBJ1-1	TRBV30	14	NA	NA	TGTGCCTGGAGGGGGGGGCAGCTGAACACTGAAGCTTTCTTT	CAWRGGQLNTEAFF
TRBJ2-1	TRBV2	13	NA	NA	TGTGCCAGCAGTGGGCCAGGGGACAATGAGCAGTTCTTC	CASSGPGDNEQFF
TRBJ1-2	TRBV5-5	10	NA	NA	TGTGCCAGCAGCTTGTACGGGCAAACCTTC	CASSLYGQTF
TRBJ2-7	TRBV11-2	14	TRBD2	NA	TGTGCCAGCAGCACAGCGGGGGTTACCTACGAGCAGTACTTC	CASSTAGVTYEQYF